This T cell receptor (beta chain) came from a study of blood T cell repertoires in COVID-19. Turning to the study itself: Italy, Spain and the United States were the sources of the convalescent and acute COVID-19 samples. In each case, the material was cDNA or gDNA derived from T cells, B-cell-depleted T cells, or PBMCs.

A few counts support this clone. V lost 3 bases and J lost 6, with 9 bases in between. The CDR3 runs to 13 residues. From germline, CDR1 is PRHDT and CDR2 FYEKMQ (reference sequence). In the source study's methods: Reference gene primer amplification gave estimated nucleated cell counts. Measured with immunoSEQ multiplex PCR; TCRdb has only the in-frame clones, and not every one. D and trimming come from the DNA, and the V and J calls and clone size come from that table. There are around 100,000 clones in the sample; 85% occur only once, and around 15% lies in the top ten. What was sequenced was peripheral blood. The TCR originated in a man between 50 and 59 years old with active or convalescent COVID-19. V and J are TRBV13 and TRBJ1-5; D is perhaps TRBD1 (6 bases). CDR3 DNA: TGTGCCAGCAGCTTCGCAGGGGCTCAGCCCCAGCATTTT. It is translated as CASSFAGAQPQHF.